Listed here are 15 T cell receptor beta chains from one sample, sequenced in a study of blood T cell repertoires in COVID-19. Method: immunoSEQ multiplex PCR; TCRdb's copy keeps in-frame clones and lacks some. The sample lists under 200,000 clones; around 87% were seen once. Sequenced sample: peripheral blood. The receptors here all came from a man younger than 30 with acute or convalescent COVID-19.

In DNA form, the CDR3 reads TGTGCCACCAGTGACCTCCGAAGACAGGGGGACGCCTACGAGCAGTACTTC. Translating it yields CATSDLRRQGDAYEQYF. The rearrangement uses TRBV24-1 and TRBJ2-7; 9 bases fit TRBD1. This CDR3 comprises 17 residues. Unmatched junction bases numbered 11, after V lost 4 bases and J lost 2 bases. Germline CDR1 KGHDR, CDR2 SFDVKD.

This clone appeared a single time. The chain is built from TRBV5-5 and TRBJ1-6; no clear D gene. The V gene lost 1 base and the J gene lost 6 bases, with 8 bases spanning the gap. The CDR3 loop spans 14 amino acids. CDR1 and CDR2 from the germline V gene are SGHKS and YYEKEE (reference sequence). In DNA, the CDR3 is TGTGCCAGCAGCTTGAGAGGAAGTAATTCACCCCTCCACTTT. Its protein is CASSLRGSNSPLHF.

V and J are TRBV2 and TRBJ2-1; possible D gene TRBD2, 6 bases. This CDR3 region has 16 residues. CDR1 SNHLY and CDR2 FYNNEI come from the germline V gene. The ends were cut back, 6 bases at V and 0 bases at J, with 15 bases in the middle. DNA for the CDR3: TGTGCCAGCAGCGGCTGGGTGGGGGGCTCCTACAATGAGCAGTTCTTC. Its protein product is CASSGWVGGSYNEQFF.

This sequence joins TRBV11-1 and TRBJ2-7; tentatively, D is TRBD1 (5 bases). This CDR3 has 14 residues. V lost 5 bases and J 3 bases, leaving 14 bases between the germline ends. Germline V gives CDR1 SGHAT, CDR2 FQDESV (reference sequence). Written as DNA, the CDR3 is TGTGCCAGCAGCCTTTCTCCTCAGGGCTACGAGCAGTACGTC. Protein: CASSLSPQGYEQYV.

The rearrangement joins TRBV6-5 to TRBJ1-2; D gene unclear. Trimming took off 6 bases at V and 5 bases at J, with 16 bases between the two ends. Germline values: CDR1 MNHEY, CDR2 SVGAGI. This CDR3 has 14 residues. CDR3 in amino acids: CASSSASTEYGYTF. The DNA of the CDR3 is TGTGCCAGCAGCTCCGCCTCAACAGAATATGGCTACACCTTC.

This clone has a handful of counts. This rearrangement joins TRBV6-6 to TRBJ1-5; no clear D. CDR3 length: 14 residues. The V gene lost 7 bases and the J gene lost 0 bases, with 10 bases spanning the gap. Germline CDR1 and CDR2: MNHNY and SVGAGI (reference sequence). DNA of the CDR3: TGTGCCAGCATCACAGACGATAGCAATCAGCCCCAGCATTTT. It codes for CASITDDSNQPQHF.

This rearrangement joins TRBV9 to TRBJ1-2, with D possibly TRBD1 on 6 matching bases. V was pared by 1 base and J by 4 bases, with 17 bases between. Germline CDR1 and CDR2: SGDLS and YYNGEE. This CDR3 comprises 16 residues. The CDR3 nucleotides read TGTGCCAGCAGCGTACCCCTCGGGGGCGGGAGCTATGGCTACACCTTC. Translating gives CASSVPLGGGSYGYTF. Supplemented by reference TRBV9 and TRBJ1-2, the full variable domain reads DSGVTQTPKHLITATGQRVTLRCSPRSGDLSVYWYQQSLDQGLQFLIQYYNGEERAKGNILERFSAQQFPDLHSELNLSSLELGDSALYFCASSVPLGGGSYGYTFGSGTRLTVV.

The CDR3 loop is CASIPGTANEKLFF. The DNA of the CDR3 is TGTGCCAGCATTCCGGGGACAGCCAATGAAAAACTGTTTTTT. The gene calls are TRBV7-9 and TRBJ1-4; 7 nucleotides agree with TRBD1. The CDR3 runs to 14 residues. Germline CDR1 and CDR2: SEHNR and FQNEAQ (reference sequence). The trim removed 7 bases at V and 5 bases at J, leaving 7 bases unmatched.

DNA of the CDR3: TGCGCCAGCAGCACCGACGGGACAACTAATGAAAAACTGTTTTTT. This encodes CASSTDGTTNEKLFF. V is TRBV5-1 and J is TRBJ1-4, with D uncertain. V gave up 4 bases and J gave up 0 bases, with 10 bases separating them. Germline V CDR1 and CDR2: SGHRS, YFSETQ. The CDR3 has 15 residues. The full variable domain, its missing parts supplied by reference TRBV5-1 and TRBJ1-4, is KAGVTQTPRYLIKTRGQQVTLSCSPISGHRSVSWYQQTPGQGLQFLFEYFSETQRNKGNFPGRFSGRQFSNSRSEMNVSTLELGDSALYLCASSTDGTTNEKLFFGSGTQLSVL.

The chain combines TRBV6-1 with TRBJ2-1; D remains unclear. Per the germline V gene, CDR1 is MNHNS and CDR2 is SASEGT. This CDR3 contains 12 residues. V was cut by 0 bases and J by 7 bases, with 4 bases left in between. CDR3 sequence (DNA): TGTGCCAGCAGTGAAGCGCGGAATGAGCAGTTCTTC. Its translation: CASSEARNEQFF.

The chain is built from TRBV6-4 and TRBJ2-1, with 9 nucleotides matching TRBD2. Germline values: CDR1 MRHNA, CDR2 SNTAGT. There are 14 residues in the CDR3. Trimming removed 3 bases from V and 7 bases from J; junction bases left unmatched: 4. The CDR3 nucleotides are TGTGCCAGCAGTGAGGGCGGGGGGGCGAATGAGCAGTTCTTC. This encodes CASSEGGGANEQFF.

This clone came up once. The chain links TRBV6-6 to TRBJ1-5; no clear D. Trimming pared 6 bases from V and 11 bases from J, leaving 11 bases between. The CDR3 consists of 11 residues. Per germline, CDR1 MNHNY and CDR2 SVGAGI (reference sequence). The CDR3: CASSPGMAQHF. CDR3 DNA sequence: TGTGCCAGCAGCCCCGGGATGGCCCAGCATTTT.

The chain recombines TRBV30 with TRBJ2-7, with D tentatively TRBD2 (5 bases). This CDR3 has 14 amino acids. Germline V lookup: CDR1 GTSNPN, CDR2 SVGIG (reference sequence). Trimming stripped 0 bases from V and 3 bases from J, with 12 bases between. CDR3 in DNA: TGTGCCTGGAGTGTCCCCCTCGGGGACTACGAGCAGTACTTC. This encodes CAWSVPLGDYEQYF.

V and J are TRBV28 and TRBJ2-7; TRBD1 matches 9 bases. The CDR3 loop spans 13 amino acids. Germline V lookup: CDR1 MDHEN, CDR2 SYDVKM. The trim removed 6 bases at V and 2 bases at J, leaving 2 bases unmatched. CDR3 sequence reads: CASSRQGAYEQYV. Here the CDR3 DNA reads TGTGCCAGCAGCCGACAGGGGGCCTACGAGCAGTACGTC.

The gene calls are TRBV19 and TRBJ1-2, with TRBD1 matching 7 bases. The CDR3 loop spans 15 amino acids. Looked up from germline, CDR1 is LNHDA and CDR2 is SQIVND (reference sequence). V shed 6 bases and J 1 base; nucleotides not matched to a gene: 8. The CDR3 loop reads CASSGTGTVNYGYTF. The CDR3 bases are TGTGCCAGTAGCGGAACCGGGACAGTTAACTATGGCTACACCTTC.